This T cell receptor beta chain was captured by sequencing in a study of T cells in Graves' hyperthyroidism and ophthalmopathy. Across the study: Staff took peripheral blood when the initial diagnosis was made, before any treatment began. Overall study findings and caveats: Blood also carried most thyroid clonotypes expanded above 0.001.

This CDR3 region has 12 residues. The V and J ends lost 6 bases and 8 bases respectively, with 13 bases between them. TCR beta CDR3 region amplification was performed from RNA transcripts. The HTBI primer set drove a first-round RT-PCR of the TCR CDR3. A single record per CDR3 protein comes from TCRdb applying MiXCR to the multiplex PCR reads. The sample has 300,000 to 400,000 distinct CDR3 sequences; around 15% are singletons. This clonotype was found many times. Its target is not known. The rearrangement joins TRBV12-3 or TRBV12-4 to TRBJ1-1; no firm D call. This TCR derives from a woman aged 30 to 39 with Graves' ophthalmopathy. Sequenced material: blood. Here the CDR3 reads CASSSGLDEAFF. The CDR3 DNA is TGTGCCAGCAGCTCTGGGCTTGACGAAGCTTTCTTT.